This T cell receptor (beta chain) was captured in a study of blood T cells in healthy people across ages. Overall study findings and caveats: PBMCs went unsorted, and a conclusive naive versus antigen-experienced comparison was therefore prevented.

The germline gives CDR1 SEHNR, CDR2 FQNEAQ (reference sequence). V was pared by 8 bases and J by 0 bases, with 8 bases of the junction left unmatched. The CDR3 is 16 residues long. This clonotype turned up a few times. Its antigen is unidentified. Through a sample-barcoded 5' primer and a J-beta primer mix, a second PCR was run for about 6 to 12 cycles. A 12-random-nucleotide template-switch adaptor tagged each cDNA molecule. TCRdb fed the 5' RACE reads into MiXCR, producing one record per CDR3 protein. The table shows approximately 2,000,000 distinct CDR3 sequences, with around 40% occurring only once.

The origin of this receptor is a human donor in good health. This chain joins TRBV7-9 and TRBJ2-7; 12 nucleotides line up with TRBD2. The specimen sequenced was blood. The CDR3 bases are TGTGCCAGCGGACCTCGGACTAGCGGGGACTCCTACGAGCAGTACTTC. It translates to CASGPRTSGDSYEQYF.